The source of this T cell receptor beta chain is a study of T cells after posttransplantation cyclophosphamide. Overall study findings and caveats: Later blood repertoires were often dominated by clones from the donor CD8+ memory compartment.

V lost 6 bases, J lost 5 bases, and 20 bases lay in between. This CDR3 has 15 amino acids. CDR1 LNHDA and CDR2 SQIVND come from the germline V gene (reference sequence). Sequencing used immunoSEQ multiplex PCR; TCRdb keeps in-frame clones, though not all of them. The sample shows about 21,000 clones, about 98% of them seen only once. In regard to this clone: Its target is not known.

The naive gate required viable CD3+CD4+ or CD3+CD8+ cells with CCR7+CD45RA+CD45RO-CD95-CD27+CD28+ phenotype. The sequencing input was naive CD8+ T cells sorted from PBMCs. The chain combines TRBV19 with TRBJ2-7, with a possible D match to TRBD2 (7 bases). The clonotype comes from a middle-aged man in good health, CMV-negative, and a related stem cell transplant donor. The CDR3 nucleotides read TGTGCCAGTAGCGAAGGGGGAGGGATATGGAACGAGCAGTACTTC. Translating gives CASSEGGGIWNEQYF.